Sequencing of this T cell receptor (beta chain) was carried out in a study of shared clonotypes between healthy human individuals. Profiled with immunoSEQ multiplex PCR; TCRdb holds only in-frame clones, not every one. The sample records around 320,000 clones, around 86% being singletons. In the case of this clone: The target antigen is unknown.

The CDR3 is 16 amino acids. Germline loops: CDR1 KGHSH, CDR2 LQKENI. Trimming pared 3 bases from V and 2 bases from J, leaving 17 bases between. Overall study results and limits: Sorted-subset sequencing, rarefaction showed, was incomplete despite large depth.

The specimen was memory CD8+ T cells sorted from blood. Subset of the sample: CD45RO+ cells pooled with CCR7-negative TemRA cells. V gene TRBV18 combines with J gene TRBJ2-7; maybe TRBD1 (5 bases). The receptor's source is a man aged 18 to 29 in good health. CDR3 sequence (DNA): TGTGCCAGCTCACCTTTACCCATCAGGGTCCCCTACGAGCAGTACTTC. Residues: CASSPLPIRVPYEQYF.